What follows are 19 T cell receptor beta chains derived from one specimen sequenced in a study of T cell responses to AZD1222 COVID-19 vaccine. Clones were sequenced by immunoSEQ multiplex PCR, and TCRdb holds only the in-frame ones, with some missing. The profile shows 120,000 to 150,000 clones, nearly 90% of them singletons. The source was peripheral blood, collected 28 days after the second dose of the MenACWY control vaccine. These receptor sequences come from an adult who received the MenACWY meningococcal vaccine as a control.

The CDR3 region has the DNA TGTGCCATCAGTGAGCCCGCAGGTTTTCAAGGTGAAAAACTGTTTTTT. It translates to CAISEPAGFQGEKLFF. This chain uses TRBV10-3 with TRBJ1-4; no firm D call. CDR1 and CDR2 from the germline V gene are ENHRY and SYGVKD. V was trimmed by 2 bases and J by 7 bases, leaving 17 bases between them. The CDR3 spans 16 residues.

V gene TRBV9 combines with J gene TRBJ1-6, with 7 nucleotides matching TRBD1. CDR1 SGDLS and CDR2 YYNGEE come from the germline V gene. V was pared by 6 bases and J by 8 bases, with 8 bases of the junction left unmatched. This CDR3 has 14 amino acids. CDR3 residues: CASNLGQGDSPLHF. The CDR3 DNA reads as TGTGCCAGCAACCTAGGGCAGGGGGATTCACCCCTCCACTTT.

This clone came up a few times. V usage is TRBV7-2 and J usage is TRBJ2-2, with D possibly being TRBD1 (6 bases). The CDR3 runs 16 residues. V dropped 8 bases and J dropped 2 bases, with 18 bases sitting between them. Germline V CDR1 and CDR2: SGHTA, FQGNSA. The DNA of the CDR3 is TGTGCCAGCCTGAAGGGCAGGGGACCTAACACCGGGGAGCTGTTTTTT. This codes for CASLKGRGPNTGELFF.

The chain links TRBV4-1 to TRBJ1-2; possibly TRBD1 for D (5 bases). V was pared by 0 bases and J by 5 bases, with 13 bases between. The CDR3 loop spans 15 amino acids. Germline V gene sequence: CDR1 MGHRA, CDR2 YSYEKL. The CDR3 nucleotides read TGCGCCAGCAGCCAAGATCCTGGGACCTGGTATGGCTACACCTTC. Residues: CASSQDPGTWYGYTF.

The chain couples TRBV7-8 to TRBJ1-3; D not certain. V was clipped by 4 bases and J by 4 bases, with 14 bases between them. Germline values: CDR1 SGHVS, CDR2 FQNEAQ. CDR3 size: 15 residues. CDR3 residues: CASSSGLAQGNTIYF. Here the CDR3 DNA reads TGTGCCAGCAGCTCCGGACTGGCTCAAGGAAACACCATATATTTT.

This sequence joins TRBV6-6 and TRBJ1-3, with D uncertain. V lost 0 bases and J lost 4, with 4 bases in between. The CDR3 is made up of 13 amino acids. Germline CDR1 MNHNY, CDR2 SVGAGI (reference sequence). The CDR3 loop is CASSYSAGNTIYF. CDR3 in DNA: TGTGCCAGCAGTTACTCGGCCGGAAACACCATATATTTT.

This chain uses TRBV5-1 with TRBJ2-3; D not certain. The V end was cut by 0 bases, the J end by 0 bases, with 5 bases between. Germline assignment: CDR1 SGHRS and CDR2 YFSETQ. The CDR3 totals 14 residues. CDR3 sequence reads: CASSLDPSTDTQYF. The CDR3 DNA sequence: TGCGCCAGCAGCTTGGACCCGAGCACAGATACGCAGTATTTT.

This chain uses TRBV29-1 with TRBJ2-5; TRBD2 matches 8 bases. The ends lost 5 bases at V and 5 bases at J; junction bases unmatched: 7. Germline CDR1 reads SQVTM; CDR2 reads ANQGSEA. The CDR3 is 13 residues long. DNA for the CDR3: TGCAGCGTTCATCGGGGGGGAGGTGAGACCCAGTACTTC. Translating it yields CSVHRGGGETQYF.

This clone came up a few times. The chain uses TRBV4-2 and TRBJ2-2; D perhaps matches TRBD2 (6 bases). In germline, CDR1 is LGHNA, CDR2 YNFKEQ. V shed 3 bases and J shed 1 base, with 6 bases lying between them. The CDR3 loop spans 14 amino acids. The CDR3 sequence: CASSHSGNTGELFF. The CDR3 nucleotides are TGTGCCAGCAGCCATAGCGGGAACACCGGGGAGCTGTTTTTT.

The chain carries TRBV12-3 or TRBV12-4 and TRBJ2-2, with D uncertain. The CDR3 covers 13 residues. Trimming shortened V by 3 bases and J by 6 bases, and 8 bases separated the two germline ends. The CDR3 region is CASSFRLSGELFF. The CDR3 DNA sequence: TGTGCCAGCAGTTTCCGACTGTCCGGGGAGCTGTTTTTT.

This rearrangement joins TRBV7-2 to TRBJ2-2; D ambiguous. Germline V CDR1 and CDR2: SGHTA, FQGNSA. With 4 bases removed from V and 5 bases from J, the gap between germline ends came to 8 bases. The CDR3 sequence is 13 residues long. CDR3 sequence: CASSSYVTGELFF. The CDR3 DNA is TGTGCCAGCAGCTCTTACGTAACCGGGGAGCTGTTTTTT.

The chain employs TRBV30 and TRBJ1-3; perhaps TRBD1 as D (5 bases). Germline lookup yields CDR1 GTSNPN and CDR2 SVGIG (reference sequence). Trimming cost V 2 bases and J 3 bases, with 8 bases left between them. This CDR3 spans 13 amino acids. CDR3 in amino acids: CAWSPGFGNTIYF. DNA of the CDR3: TGTGCCTGGAGTCCAGGGTTTGGAAACACCATATATTTT.

The chain links TRBV5-6 to TRBJ1-5; D not certain. Trimming pared 1 base from V and 3 bases from J, leaving 8 bases between. CDR3 size: 14 residues. The V gene's germline CDR1 is SGHDT and CDR2 YYEEEE. This CDR3 is CASSLMRHNQPQHF. CDR3 DNA sequence: TGTGCCAGCAGCTTGATGAGGCACAATCAGCCCCAGCATTTT. Looking up the rest from reference TRBV5-6 and TRBJ1-5 gives the full variable domain: DAGVTQSPTHLIKTRGQQVTLRCSPKSGHDTVSWYQQALGQGPQFIFQYYEEEERQRGNFPDRFSGHQFPNYSSELNVNALLLGDSALYLCASSLMRHNQPQHFGDGTRLSIL.

V usage is TRBV7-9 and J usage is TRBJ2-7, with 12 bases aligning to TRBD2. V lost 0 bases to trimming and J lost 6 bases; unmatched junction nucleotides: 6. CDR3 length equals 16 residues. Germline V gene sequence: CDR1 SEHNR, CDR2 FQNEAQ (reference sequence). CDR3 nucleotides: TGTGCCAGCAGCTTAGCTTATAGGACTAGCGGGGCCGAGCAGTACTTC. Amino acids: CASSLAYRTSGAEQYF.

The chain uses TRBV27 and TRBJ1-5; possibly TRBD1 for D (5 bases). Germline assignment: CDR1 MNHEY and CDR2 SMNVEV (reference sequence). The CDR3 covers 14 residues. With 1 base removed from V and 4 bases from J, the gap between germline ends came to 8 bases. The CDR3 spells CASSLWGGNQPQHF. CDR3 bases: TGTGCCAGCAGTTTATGGGGCGGTAATCAGCCCCAGCATTTT.

The genes are TRBV4-3 and TRBJ1-2; TRBD1 aligns across 7 bases. Germline CDR1 LGHNA, CDR2 YSLEER. V was clipped by 4 bases and J by 4 bases; unmatched bases: 3. The CDR3 is 13 residues long. The CDR3 DNA follows: TGCGCCAGCAGCCTAGACAGGGTCTATGGCTACACCTTC. Its protein product is CASSLDRVYGYTF.

The chain recombines TRBV7-9 with TRBJ1-2; D possibly corresponds to TRBD1 (5 bases). CDR3 size: 14 residues. V lost 5 bases to trimming and J lost 7 bases, with 17 bases between them. Germline V gene sequence: CDR1 SEHNR, CDR2 FQNEAQ (reference sequence). CDR3 sequence reads: CASSPREWRRGYTF. The CDR3 DNA follows: TGTGCCAGCAGCCCCAGGGAGTGGAGACGTGGCTACACCTTC.

The rearrangement uses TRBV7-2 and TRBJ1-1; D uncertain. Trimming took 2 bases from V and 0 from J, leaving 7 bases between them. This CDR3 comprises 14 residues. The germline V gene encodes CDR1 SGHTA and CDR2 FQGNSA. The CDR3 DNA reads as TGTGCCAGCAGCTTAACCCACATGAACACTGAAGCTTTCTTT. It specifies CASSLTHMNTEAFF.

Here the CDR3 DNA reads TGTGCCAGCAGTTTATCCTCAGGAGAAGGCTACACCTTC. Amino acids: CASSLSSGEGYTF. The chain employs TRBV28 and TRBJ1-2; D uncertain. CDR3 size: 13 residues. With 1 base removed from V and 8 bases from J, the gap between germline ends came to 11 bases. Germline CDR1 and CDR2: MDHEN and SYDVKM.